The text below deals with one T cell receptor (beta chain). This clonotype has only a few counts. Its antigen target is currently unknown. Qualities for individual bases were not recorded, and no much larger clone is one base off. This entry is derived from a study of patients and donors after allogeneic stem cell transplantation (dated by TCRdb to between 2020 and 2021). Receptor amplification or capture employed RT-PCR. Instrument on record: NextSeq 550. The public reads were reprocessed in TCRdb via fastp at Q25 and MiXCR, keeping in-frame beta chains. Identical CDR3 protein sequences are pooled into one entry, listed with their most common genes and DNA. This sample has about 960,000 distinct CDR3 sequences in its table, and roughly 17% of those were observed once. Jointly, the top ten make up 6% of the sample. Sequencing was carried out using blood, either unsorted or a sorted T cell fraction (not recorded which). This clonotype originated in a human donor who was either an allogeneic HSCT recipient or a stem cell or donor lymphocyte infusion donor (not recorded which). It is not recorded whose cells these are; they may come from a transplant donor.

The sequence in DNA is TGCGCCAGCAGCGTCCGGGACAGCACCTACGAGCAGTACTTC. Its protein reads: CASSVRDSTYEQYF. The chain is made from TRBV5-1 and TRBJ2-7; TRBD1 aligns with 7 central bases. Ends trimmed: V by 4 bases, J by 2 bases; bases unmatched to a gene: 6. As encoded in the germline V gene, CDR1 is SGHRS while CDR2 is YFSETQ. From its cysteine to its phenylalanine, the CDR3 spans 14 amino acids. Only the CDR3 region is kept as DNA, spanning 42 bases read in frame from base 1. This CDR3, with the reference TRBV5-1 and TRBJ2-7 proteins standing in past its ends, gives the full variable domain KAGVTQTPRYLIKTRGQQVTLSCSPISGHRSVSWYQQTPGQGLQFLFEYFSETQRNKGNFPGRFSGRQFSNSRSEMNVSTLELGDSALYLCASSVRDSTYEQYFGPGTRLTVT.